These T cell receptor beta chains were read from a single sample in a study of T cells in Graves' hyperthyroidism and ophthalmopathy. TCRdb reprocessed the multiplex PCR reads with MiXCR, giving one entry per CDR3 protein. The profile covers around 190,000 distinct CDR3 sequences, with roughly 17% appearing a single time and approximately 56% taken by the ten largest. The sample taken for sequencing was blood. The receptors stem from a woman aged 45-59 years with Graves' hyperthyroidism. CDR3s include the opening cysteine and the closing phenylalanine or tryptophan. A D gene is named only where the DNA matches it firmly. Some rows have no size entry. The others give once, few or many, or a class for an expanded clone.

V	D	J	size	DNA	CDR3
TRBV14	TRBD1	TRBJ1-4	.	TGTGCCAGCAGCCTGACAGGGTTTTTTGAAAAACTGTTTTTT	CASSLTGFFEKLFF
TRBV7-3	TRBD2	TRBJ2-3	many	TGTGCCAGCTCGGGCGGGAGAATGGCAGATACGCAGTATTTT	CASSGGRMADTQYF
TRBV11-2	TRBD2	TRBJ2-7	.	TGTGCCAGCAACTTAGCGGGAGCGCCCTACGAGCAGTACTTC	CASNLAGAPYEQYF
TRBV7-9	TRBD1	TRBJ2-3	.	TGTGCCAGCAGCAAAACCGGGACAGGGGTCCTTTCTAGCACAGATACGCAGTATTTT	CASSKTGTGVLSSTDTQYF
TRBV12-3/TRBV12-4	TRBD2	TRBJ2-7	many	TGTGCCAGCAGTACGAGACTAGCGGGAGGATACGAGCAGTACTTC	CASSTRLAGGYEQYF
TRBV6-5	TRBD2	TRBJ2-1	many	TGTGCCAGCAGTTACTCGATTAGCGGGACCTACAATGAGCAGTTCTTC	CASSYSISGTYNEQFF
TRBV6-1	TRBD2	TRBJ2-7	many	TGTGCCAGCAGTTTGCGGACTAGCGGATTCTACGAGCAGTACTTC	CASSLRTSGFYEQYF
TRBV7-8	.	TRBJ2-2	many	TGTGCCAGCAGCCGCACAGGAAATACCGGGGAGCTGTTTTTT	CASSRTGNTGELFF
TRBV30	.	TRBJ1-2	many	TGTGCCTGGAGGGCAGGGAAGGCGAACTATGGCTACACCTTC	CAWRAGKANYGYTF
TRBV27	.	TRBJ2-7	.	TGTGCCAGCAGACAACCAGGGAGCCCTCTAGGCGAGCAGTACTTC	CASRQPGSPLGEQYF
TRBV28	TRBD2	TRBJ2-1	many	TGTGCCAGCAGTAGGACTAGCGGGAGTCCCCCACAGCAGTTCTTC	CASSRTSGSPPQQFF
TRBV20-1	TRBD1	TRBJ1-2	many	TGCAGTGCTAGAGGACAGGGAAACACTTATGGCTACACCTTC	CSARGQGNTYGYTF
TRBV11-3	.	TRBJ2-7	few	TGTGCCAGCAGCTTAGGGACAGACACATACGAGCAGTACTTC	CASSLGTDTYEQYF
TRBV20-1	.	TRBJ2-5	few	TGCAGTGCTTCAGAAACCCAAGAGACCCAGTACTTC	CSASETQETQYF
TRBV3-1	.	TRBJ2-1	few	TGTGCCAGCAGCCCGTTGGCGGGTGGGGCGGCCCTCTTTTCCTACAATGAGCAGTTCTTC	CASSPLAGGAALFSYNEQFF
TRBV2	TRBD2	TRBJ2-1	many	TGTGCCAGCAGGACTAGCGGGAGCGGGTACAATGAGCAGTTCTTC	CASRTSGSGYNEQFF
TRBV11-2	.	TRBJ2-1	many	TGTGCCAGCAGCGAAGTAGCTGGCGGCAATGAGCAGTTCTTC	CASSEVAGGNEQFF
TRBV6-1	.	TRBJ1-5	many	TGTGCCAGCAGACGGACCACCCGGACCAATCAGCCCCAGCATTTT	CASRRTTRTNQPQHF
TRBV7-8	.	TRBJ1-4	.	TGTGCCAGCAGCTTACAAGACAGCCTAACTAACCGAAAACTGTTTTTT	CASSLQDSLTNRKLFF
TRBV6-5	.	TRBJ1-5	few	TGTGCCAGCAGTTACATCGGGGTTTATCAGCCCCAGCATTTT	CASSYIGVYQPQHF
TRBV5-6	.	TRBJ2-7	many	TGTGCCAGCAGCCACGGTGGGGAAAGCTCCTACGAGCAGTACTTC	CASSHGGESSYEQYF
TRBV7-9	.	TRBJ2-3	.	TGTGCCAGCAGCTTAGTCGAGACAACGAGCACAGATACGCAGTATTTT	CASSLVETTSTDTQYF
TRBV28	.	TRBJ1-3	many	TGTGCCAGCATTAAAAACACCATATATTTT	CASIKNTIYF
TRBV7-2	.	TRBJ2-3	many	TGTGCCAGCAGCTCAAGGCCCCGAGGGATCACAGATACGCAGTATTTT	CASSSRPRGITDTQYF
TRBV6-1	TRBD2	TRBJ2-7	many	TGTGCCAGCAGTGTTTTGTGGAGCGGGAGCGTCTACGAGCAGTACTTC	CASSVLWSGSVYEQYF
TRBV6-5	TRBD2	TRBJ2-7	few	TGTGCCAGCAGTTACGGACTAGCGGGATCAGCCTACGAGCAGTACTTC	CASSYGLAGSAYEQYF
TRBV5-1	TRBD2	TRBJ2-1	many	TGCGCCAGCAGCTTGGGACTAGCGGGAGGGCGGGGGAATGAGCAGTTCTTC	CASSLGLAGGRGNEQFF
TRBV19	.	TRBJ1-3	.	TGTGCCAGTAGAACCGGGACAACTGGAAACACCATATATTTT	CASRTGTTGNTIYF
TRBV7-3	.	TRBJ2-5	few	TGTGCCAGCAGCCCGCGGGCCACCTCTCCTAAAGAGACCCAGTACTTC	CASSPRATSPKETQYF
TRBV24-1	TRBD1	TRBJ1-2	.	TGTGCCACCAGTCTCGGGACAGGGAACACCTTC	CATSLGTGNTF
TRBV7-9	.	TRBJ1-2	many	TGTGCCAGCAGCTTAGCGCCCGGGAACTATGGCTACACCTTC	CASSLAPGNYGYTF
TRBV4-1	.	TRBJ1-6	many	TGCGCCAGCAGCCAAGACAGGTTCAATGCGGTTAATTCACCCCTCCACTTT	CASSQDRFNAVNSPLHF
TRBV6-1	.	TRBJ2-3	many	TGTGCCAGCAGTGAAAGGGGCCCAGATACGCAGTATTTT	CASSERGPDTQYF
TRBV20-1	.	TRBJ1-1	.	TGCAGTGCTCCCAAGTCTACGAACACTGAAGCTTTCTTT	CSAPKSTNTEAFF
TRBV5-8	TRBD1	TRBJ2-1	.	TGTGCCAGCAGCCAGGACAGCCACCTGGGACAGAGCGAGCAGTTCTTC	CASSQDSHLGQSEQFF
TRBV7-9	TRBD2	TRBJ2-7	.	TGTGCCAGCAGCCCGCCTCGGGAGGGCTACGAGCAGTACTTC	CASSPPREGYEQYF
TRBV2	.	TRBJ2-2	many	TGTGCCAGCGATGGTGGGGTCCCGAACACCGGGGAGCTGTTTTTT	CASDGGVPNTGELFF
TRBV28	TRBD1	TRBJ2-7	many	TGTGCCAGCAGTTTATTTCGGGACAGGAGGGAGCAGTACTTC	CASSLFRDRREQYF
TRBV9	.	TRBJ1-4	many	TGTGCCAGCAGTGCCACGGGTGGGGAGGAAAAACTGTTTTTT	CASSATGGEEKLFF
TRBV6-2/TRBV6-3	.	TRBJ2-2	.	TGTGCCAGCACCCAGGGAGGGGGAGCGGGCAACACCGGGGAGCTGTTTTTT	CASTQGGGAGNTGELFF
TRBV30	TRBD1	TRBJ2-7	many	TGTGCCTACGGACAGGGCTCCTACGAGCAGTACTTC	CAYGQGSYEQYF
TRBV9	TRBD2	TRBJ2-7	many	TGTGCCAGCAGCGTAGTTAGCGGGCAAGGGGAGCAGTACTTC	CASSVVSGQGEQYF
TRBV6-1	.	TRBJ2-7	many	TGTGCCAGCAGTGAATCAGGACGACTCTACGAGCAGTACTTC	CASSESGRLYEQYF
TRBV10-3	TRBD1	TRBJ2-7	few	TGTGCCATCAGTGAGCCTGACAGGGACCGTGTCTACGAGCAGTACTTC	CAISEPDRDRVYEQYF
TRBV30	TRBD1	TRBJ1-5	few	TGTGCCTGGAGCACCGGACAGGCCGGAGGGGGTAATCAGCCCCAGCATTTT	CAWSTGQAGGGNQPQHF
TRBV29-1	TRBD1	TRBJ1-2	many	TGCAGCGTTGAAGTGTCGGCAGGGGGCAGGGGCTACACCTTC	CSVEVSAGGRGYTF
TRBV20-1	TRBD2	TRBJ2-5	few	TGCAGTGCTAGAGATTGGACTAGCGGGAGAGTACAAGAGACCCAGTACTTC	CSARDWTSGRVQETQYF
TRBV19	.	TRBJ2-3	.	TGTGCCAGTAGGGATCTATGGCCCAGCGAGGCAGATACGCAGTATTTT	CASRDLWPSEADTQYF
TRBV5-1	TRBD1	TRBJ1-1	.	TGCGCCAGCAGCTTGGCGTCGGGACAGGGCCCTACTGAAGCTTTCTTT	CASSLASGQGPTEAFF
TRBV6-1	TRBD2	TRBJ2-7	many	TGTGCCAGCGGCCGGACTAGCGGGTACGAGCAGTACTTC	CASGRTSGYEQYF
TRBV18	TRBD2	TRBJ2-1	.	TGTGCCAGCTCTCAAAAGCGGGGCGTGGACTACAATGAGCAGTTCTTC	CASSQKRGVDYNEQFF
TRBV18	TRBD1	TRBJ2-7	.	TGTGCCAGCTCACGACCGACAGGGTTAAGCTACGAGCAGTACTTC	CASSRPTGLSYEQYF
TRBV6-1	.	TRBJ2-5	many	TGTGCCAGCAGTGAATCTTACAGGGATGAGACCCAGTACTTC	CASSESYRDETQYF